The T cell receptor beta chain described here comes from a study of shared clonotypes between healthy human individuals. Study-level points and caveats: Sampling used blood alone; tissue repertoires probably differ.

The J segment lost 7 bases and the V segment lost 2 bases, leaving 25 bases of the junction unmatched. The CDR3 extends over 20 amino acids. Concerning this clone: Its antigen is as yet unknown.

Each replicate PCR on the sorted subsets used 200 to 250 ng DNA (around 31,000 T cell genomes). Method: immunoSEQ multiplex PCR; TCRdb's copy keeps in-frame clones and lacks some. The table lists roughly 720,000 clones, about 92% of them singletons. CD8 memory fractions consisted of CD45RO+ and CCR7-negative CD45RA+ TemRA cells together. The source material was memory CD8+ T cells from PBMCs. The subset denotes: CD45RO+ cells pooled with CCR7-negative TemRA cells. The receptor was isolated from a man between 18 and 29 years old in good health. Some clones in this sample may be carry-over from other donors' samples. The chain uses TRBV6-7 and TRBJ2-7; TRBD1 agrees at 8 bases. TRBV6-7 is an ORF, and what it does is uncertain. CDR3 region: CASSYPRGFCFGQGVGEQYF. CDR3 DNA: TGTGCCAGCAGTTACCCTAGGGGTTTTTGTTTCGGACAGGGAGTGGGAGAGCAGTACTTC.